Given below is one T cell receptor (beta chain) in context. This specimen comes from a study of T cell changes during pregnancy in multiple sclerosis. Sequencing used immunoSEQ multiplex PCR; TCRdb keeps in-frame clones, though not all of them. The table has about 49,000 clones, nearly 90% seen once. The sample was peripheral blood, taken after pregnancy. The receptor's source is a female donor in good health, enrolled as a control in a pregnancy study.

The CDR3 DNA sequence: TGCGCCAGCAGCTTTCACTTCTACCCGAACACCGGGGAGCTGTTTTTT. It is translated as CASSFHFYPNTGELFF. This rearrangement joins TRBV5-1 to TRBJ2-2, with D uncertain. This CDR3 comprises 16 residues. With 2 bases removed from V and 0 bases from J, the gap between germline ends came to 11 bases. Per germline, CDR1 SGHRS and CDR2 YFSETQ. The entire variable domain, with the rest obtained from reference TRBV5-1 and TRBJ2-2, is as follows: KAGVTQTPRYLIKTRGQQVTLSCSPISGHRSVSWYQQTPGQGLQFLFEYFSETQRNKGNFPGRFSGRQFSNSRSEMNVSTLELGDSALYLCASSFHFYPNTGELFFGEGSRLTVL.